One sample yielded the 21 T cell receptor beta chains listed below, sequenced in a study of a mutant IDH1 vaccine in newly diagnosed glioma. Time point reported: week 11, during vaccination. Each vaccine dose was 300 ug of mutant IDH1 20-mer peptide, with topical imiquimod. This table comes from immunoSEQ multiplex PCR, and its TCRdb copy is limited to in-frame clones, with some not included. The repertoire consists of approximately 25,000 clones, with around 77% occurring once and the leading ten covering roughly 9%. Their recognized antigens are unknown. This specimen was PBMCs, taken from a glioma patient whose treatment included an IDH1 peptide vaccine. The source is a woman between 18 and 30 years old with glioma.

This clone was detected only a few times. The chain has TRBV19 and TRBJ1-5; a possible D gene is TRBD1 (6 bases). CDR1 and CDR2 (germline): LNHDA, SQIVND (reference sequence). CDR3 size: 16 residues. Trimming shortened V by 6 bases and J by 11 bases, and 26 bases separated the two germline ends. This chain's CDR3 is CASRGRDTESNRAQHF. CDR3 nucleotide sequence: TGTGCCAGTAGGGGAAGGGACACCGAATCAAATAGGGCCCAGCATTTT.

The V and J genes are TRBV2 and TRBJ2-2; D is undetermined. The length of the CDR3 is 13 residues. Trimming removed 7 bases at V and 6 bases at J, with 12 bases between. CDR1 is SNHLY, CDR2 FYNNEI, per germline. The chain's CDR3 is CASKIGTAGELFF. The CDR3, as DNA: TGTGCCAGCAAAATTGGAACAGCCGGGGAGCTGTTTTTT.

J is TRBJ1-4 and V is TRBV19, with D unclear. The CDR3 loop spans 11 amino acids. Germline loops: CDR1 LNHDA, CDR2 SQIVND (reference sequence). The V end lost 5 bases, the J end lost 7 bases, and 5 bases lay between the germline ends. This CDR3 is CASSPSEKLFF. As DNA, the CDR3 is TGTGCCAGTAGTCCAAGTGAAAAACTGTTTTTT.

V usage is TRBV7-8 and J usage is TRBJ2-1, with TRBD2 matching 7 bases. The germline V gene encodes CDR1 SGHVS and CDR2 FQNEAQ. Trimming cost V 6 bases and J 9 bases; bases outside gene matches: 8. The CDR3 has 13 amino acids. The CDR3 protein is CASSPGGISEQFF. Written as DNA, the CDR3 is TGTGCCAGCAGTCCGGGGGGAATCAGTGAGCAGTTCTTC.

This clone showed up just once. V and J are TRBV6-5 and TRBJ2-7, with 11 bases aligning to TRBD2. Trimming removed 5 bases from V and 5 bases from J; junction bases left unmatched: 5. CDR3 size: 14 residues. Per the germline V gene, CDR1 is MNHEY and CDR2 is SVGAGI. CDR3 sequence reads: CASSLAGGVNEQYF. The CDR3 DNA sequence: TGTGCCAGCAGTCTAGCGGGGGGCGTCAACGAGCAGTACTTC.

V usage is TRBV7-2 and J usage is TRBJ2-2, with D possibly being TRBD2 (7 bases). This CDR3 has 16 residues. V was clipped by 7 bases and J by 1 base, with 16 bases between them. Germline CDR1 reads SGHTA; CDR2 reads FQGNSA. The DNA of the CDR3 is TGTGCCAGCATGCAAAGGGGGGGCCAGAACACCGGGGAGCTGTTTTTT. Protein product: CASMQRGGQNTGELFF.

The chain recombines TRBV7-9 with TRBJ1-1; TRBD1 matches at 8 bases. The V gene's germline CDR1 is SEHNR and CDR2 FQNEAQ (reference sequence). After removal of 7 bases from V and 1 base from J, the junction contained 5 bases not matched to a gene. The CDR3 contains 14 residues. The CDR3 bases are TGTGCCAGCAACAAAGGGACAGGGAACACTGAAGCTTTCTTT. Protein sequence: CASNKGTGNTEAFF.

The chain carries TRBV19 and TRBJ1-2; no reliable D call. CDR1 and CDR2 from the germline V gene are LNHDA and SQIVND (reference sequence). The CDR3 sequence is 14 residues long. Trimming shortened V by 1 base and J by 6 bases, and 12 bases separated the two germline ends. CDR3 sequence (DNA): TGTGCCAGTAGTATAGGGTCGGCTTATAATGGCTACACCTTC. It encodes CASSIGSAYNGYTF.

This clone appeared a few times. The rearrangement links TRBV30 to TRBJ1-5; 8 bases line up with TRBD1. The CDR3 has 13 residues. V shed 2 bases, J shed 7 bases, and the junction held 4 bases outside the gene matches. CDR1 is GTSNPN and CDR2 is SVGIG in the germline V gene (reference sequence). In DNA form, the CDR3 reads TGTGCCTGGAGTAAGACAGGGGACCAGCCCCAGCATTTT. Amino acid sequence: CAWSKTGDQPQHF. Based on the CDR3 plus reference TRBV30 and TRBJ1-5, the full variable domain is SQTIHQWPATLVQPVGSPLSLECTVEGTSNPNLYWYRQAAGRGLQLLFYSVGIGQISSEVPQNLSASRPQDRQFILSSKKLLLSDSGFYLCAWSKTGDQPQHFGDGTRLSIL.

This chain connects TRBV6-5 to TRBJ2-7; TRBD2 agrees at 11 bases. CDR1 and CDR2 (germline): MNHEY, SVGAGI. The CDR3 is 16 residues long. The V and J ends lost 4 bases and 4 bases, in that order; junction bases with no gene match: 9. The chain's CDR3 is CASSSPSGGLIYEQYF. The DNA for the CDR3 is TGTGCCAGCAGTTCACCTAGCGGGGGGCTGATATACGAGCAGTACTTC.

J is TRBJ2-2 and V is TRBV5-4; D remains ambiguous. Looked up from germline, CDR1 is SGHNT and CDR2 is YYREEE (reference sequence). The CDR3 spans 14 residues. The ends were cut back, 9 bases at V and 2 bases at J, with 14 bases in the middle. Here the CDR3 DNA reads TGTGCCACCCAAGCCCGGGCAAACACCGGGGAGCTGTTTTTT. It specifies CATQARANTGELFF. Filled out from reference TRBV5-4 and TRBJ2-2, the complete variable domain reads ETGVTQSPTHLIKTRGQQVTLRCSSQSGHNTVSWYQQALGQGPQFIFQYYREEENGRGNFPPRFSGLQFPNYSSELNVNALELDDSALYLCATQARANTGELFFGEGSRLTVL.

V is TRBV29-1 and J is TRBJ2-7; D remains ambiguous. The CDR3 has 14 amino acids. In germline, CDR1 is SQVTM, CDR2 ANQGSEA. Deletions cut 2 bases from V and 2 bases from J, with 13 bases between. The CDR3 DNA reads TGCAGCGTTGAATCGTTGGATAGGGCCTACGAGCAGTACTTC. It translates to CSVESLDRAYEQYF.

This chain connects TRBV15 to TRBJ2-5, with 10 positions matching TRBD2. The CDR3 runs 16 residues. Looked up from germline, CDR1 is LNHNV and CDR2 is YYDKDF (reference sequence). J lost 3 bases, V lost 2 bases, and 6 bases had no gene match. The CDR3 coding sequence is TGTGCCACCAGCAGATCTGGACTAGCGGCTAAAGAGACCCAGTACTTC. Amino acid sequence: CATSRSGLAAKETQYF.

The rearrangement links TRBV2 to TRBJ2-3; D gene uncertain. V lost 3 bases to trimming and J lost 2 bases, with 9 bases between them. This CDR3 has 14 residues. Germline V gene data show CDR1 as SNHLY and CDR2 as FYNNEI. The CDR3 DNA follows: TGTGCCAGCAGTGATAACAGTCTCACAGATACGCAGTATTTT. Its translation is CASSDNSLTDTQYF.

For the CDR3, the DNA is TGCGCCAGCAGCTTGGCTTCGAGCTCCTACAATGAGCAGTTCTTC. The encoded protein is CASSLASSSYNEQFF. The V and J genes are TRBV5-1 and TRBJ2-1; unclear D gene. The CDR3 has 15 amino acids. V shed 0 bases and J shed 0 bases, with 7 bases lying between them. Per the germline V gene, CDR1 is SGHRS and CDR2 is YFSETQ.

This chain connects TRBV25-1 to TRBJ2-7, with D possibly TRBD1 on 6 matching bases. CDR1 is MGHDK and CDR2 is SYGVNS in the germline V gene. The CDR3 totals 13 residues. Between the trimmed V and J ends, which lost 6 bases and 5 bases, there was a span of 14 bases. For the CDR3, the DNA is TGTGCCAGCAGGCACCACCAGGGGAACGAGCAGTACTTC. This gives the protein CASRHHQGNEQYF.

The rearrangement links TRBV4-3 to TRBJ1-4; D may be TRBD1 (5 bases). V lost 0 bases to trimming and J lost 8 bases, with 19 bases between them. CDR3 length equals 17 residues. The germline V gene has CDR1 LGHNA and CDR2 YSLEER. The CDR3 DNA reads TGCGCCAGCAGCCAAGATATCATTTTGGGGCCCGGGGAAAAACTGTTTTTT. It is translated as CASSQDIILGPGEKLFF.

The gene calls are TRBV19 and TRBJ1-4, with no clear D. This CDR3 is 13 amino acids long. Germline V gene sequence: CDR1 LNHDA, CDR2 SQIVND (reference sequence). Trimming took off 3 bases at V and 5 bases at J, with 7 bases between the two ends. The CDR3 nucleotides are TGTGCCAGTAGTATTGGTAGAAATGAAAAACTGTTTTTT. Translated, it gives CASSIGRNEKLFF.

The CDR3 sequence: CASSVGRGDTGELFF. The CDR3 DNA follows: TGTGCCAGCAGTGTTGGCAGGGGGGACACCGGGGAGCTGTTTTTT. The gene calls are TRBV6-1 and TRBJ2-2; possible D gene TRBD1, 7 bases. Per germline, CDR1 MNHNS and CDR2 SASEGT. V shed 4 bases and J shed 3 bases, with 12 bases lying between them. This CDR3 has 15 amino acids.

The genes are TRBV21-1 and TRBJ1-5. TRBV21-1 is flagged as a pseudogene. The CDR3 is 13 amino acids. CDR3 nucleotide sequence: TGTGCCAGCATTGGGGAGAGCAATCAGCCCCAGCATTTT. This codes for CASIGESNQPQHF.

The J gene is TRBJ2-5, the V gene TRBV7-3; D gene unclear. The germline V gene encodes CDR1 SGHTA and CDR2 FQGTGA. The V end lost 5 bases, the J end lost 0 bases, and 10 bases lay between the germline ends. The CDR3 extends over 14 amino acids. The CDR3 is CASSRTAYQETQYF. The CDR3 DNA reads as TGTGCCAGCAGCCGTACAGCGTACCAAGAGACCCAGTACTTC.